The clone carrying this TCR beta chain was found once. Its target is unknown. PCR primers comprised 60 Vbeta and 13 Jbeta primers. The protocol was immunoSEQ multiplex PCR, while the TCRdb copy is restricted to in-frame clones and leaves out a portion. The table has 150,000 to 200,000 clones, roughly 80% seen once. This entry is derived from a study of cytomegalovirus exposure and HLA in healthy donors. Findings and caveats of the study: Most TCR beta V segments were productive about 87% or about 30% of the time in an earlier analysis.

The donors comprised healthy bone marrow donors. The receptor's source is a man in his forties or fifties in good health and CMV-seronegative. The specimen was PBMCs.

This chain's CDR3 is CASSLRGGYTF. CDR3 DNA sequence: TGTGCCAGCAGCTTAAGGGGTGGCTACACCTTC. The chain links TRBV11-3 to TRBJ1-2; a possible D gene is TRBD1 (5 bases). The germline V and J ends were trimmed by 2 bases and 7 bases, with 5 bases remaining between them. CDR1 and CDR2 (germline): SGHNT, YENEEA. The length of the CDR3 is 11 residues.